The 16 T cell receptor beta chains reported below all come from one sample, sequenced in a study of blood T cells in healthy people across ages. A second roughly 7 to 12 cycle PCR used barcoded and J-beta primers. From the 5' RACE reads, TCRdb called clonotypes with MiXCR, one entry per CDR3 protein. The top ten hold approximately 14% of the sample, which has about 640,000 distinct CDR3 sequences, roughly 30% seen once. Sequencing was done on a sample of blood. Source of these receptors: a woman older than 75 in good health.

This clonotype was observed many times. One junction end disagrees with the germline gene, perhaps due to a read error. This chain joins TRBV5-1 and TRBJ1-2; 10 bases are shared with TRBD1. This CDR3 comprises 14 residues. The germline gives CDR1 SGHRS, CDR2 YFSETQ. In DNA, the CDR3 is TGTGCCAGCAGCCTCGGACAGGGGGGGTATGGCTACACCTTC. Translated, it gives CASSLGQGGYGYTF. Full variable domain (outside the CDR3, taken from reference TRBV5-1 and TRBJ1-2): KAGVTQTPRYLIKTRGQQVTLSCSPISGHRSVSWYQQTPGQGLQFLFEYFSETQRNKGNFPGRFSGRQFSNSRSEMNVSTLELGDSALYLCASSLGQGGYGYTFGSGTRLTVV.

J is TRBJ1-6 and V is TRBV6-5, with no clear D. The V and J ends lost 2 bases and 7 bases respectively, with 12 bases between them. This CDR3 spans 15 amino acids. Germline V gives CDR1 MNHEY, CDR2 SVGAGI. CDR3 residues: CASSYGQRINSPLHF. CDR3 DNA sequence: TGTGCCAGCAGTTACGGGCAGCGGATAAATTCACCCCTCCACTTT.

This clonotype was seen a few times. This clone may be a read error of a much larger clone one base away. This rearrangement joins TRBV12-3 or TRBV12-4 to TRBJ2-5; weak D call: TRBD2 (6 bases). V dropped 6 bases and J dropped 3 bases, with 11 bases sitting between them. The CDR3 has 13 amino acids. CDR3 in amino acids: CASRGGPKETQYF. CDR3 DNA: TGTGCCAGCAGGGGGGGACCGAAAGAGACCCAGTACTTC.

This clonotype has just one count. A much larger clone is a single base away; this may be a read error. This is likely a read error, given that the CDR3 carries no conserved phenylalanine or tryptophan at its end. The chain employs TRBV5-1 and TRBJ2-6, with a possible D match to TRBD1 (5 bases). V was shortened by 3 bases and J by 0 bases, with 10 bases between the two germline ends. The CDR3 sequence is 16 residues long. The germline gives CDR1 SGHRS, CDR2 YFSETQ. DNA of the CDR3: TGCGCCAGCAGCTCGTATAGGGGCTCTGGGGCCAACGTCCTGACTTGC. This translates into CASSSYRGSGANVLTC.

This clonotype turned up a few times. This chain joins TRBV7-2 and TRBJ2-7; D not certain. The germline V gene encodes CDR1 SGHTA and CDR2 FQGNSA. The CDR3 extends over 12 amino acids. Between the trimmed V and J ends, which lost 2 bases and 7 bases, there was a span of 9 bases. The CDR3 DNA reads TGTGCCAGCAGCTTATTTAACAATGAGCAGTACTTC. Its translation: CASSLFNNEQYF.

On this clonotype itself: This may stem from a read error, because a much larger clone lies one nucleotide away. V usage is TRBV29-1 and J usage is TRBJ2-7; 10 nucleotides agree with TRBD1. Germline V lookup: CDR1 SQVTM, CDR2 ANQGSEA. After removal of 3 bases from V and 3 bases from J, the junction contained 8 bases not matched to a gene. The CDR3 loop spans 15 amino acids. The CDR3 region is CSVDSGTGVVYEQYF. DNA for the CDR3: TGCAGCGTTGATTCGGGGACAGGGGTGGTCTACGAGCAGTACTTC.

Details on this clonotype: A junction boundary mismatches the germline segment, possibly from a read error. The genes are TRBV20-1 and TRBJ2-3, with D perhaps TRBD1 (5 bases). The CDR3 runs 13 residues. CDR1 and CDR2 (germline): DFQATT, SNEGSKA (reference sequence). CDR3 amino acids: CCPRDPATGTQYF. DNA of the CDR3: TGCTGTCCCCGCGACCCTGCCACAGGTACGCAGTATTTT.

A word on this clonotype: A read error may explain this, as a much larger clone is one base away. V is TRBV6-2 or TRBV6-3 and J is TRBJ2-1; D is tentatively TRBD1 or TRBD2 (6 bases each). The CDR3 is 15 amino acids. V was pared by 0 bases and J by 6 bases, with 12 bases between. Germline lookup yields CDR1 MNHEY and CDR2 SVGEGT. Here the CDR3 reads CASSYSGGVCNEQFF. CDR3 nucleotide sequence: TGTGCCAGCAGTTACTCGGGGGGCGTCTGCAATGAGCAGTTCTTC.

This sequence joins TRBV6-2 or TRBV6-3 and TRBJ1-5; 9 positions agree with TRBD1. Germline values: CDR1 MNHEY, CDR2 SVGEGT. The CDR3 has 14 residues. Trimming cost V 6 bases and J 6 bases; bases outside gene matches: 6. The CDR3 reads CASSRVDRGQPQHF. CDR3 DNA: TGTGCCAGCAGCCGAGTGGACAGGGGTCAGCCCCAGCATTTT.

The rearrangement joins TRBV20-1 to TRBJ2-1; 9 bases are shared with TRBD2. V shed 0 bases, J shed 9 bases, and the junction held 9 bases outside the gene matches. Germline V gives CDR1 DFQATT, CDR2 SNEGSKA (reference sequence). The CDR3 covers 15 residues. In DNA form, the CDR3 reads TGCAGTGCTAGAGATCCTAGCGGGGCTCGGGGTGAGCAGTTCTTC. Encoded protein: CSARDPSGARGEQFF.

There are many counts of this clonotype. CDR3 residues: CSARVTGGKGISGNTIYF. In DNA form, the CDR3 reads TGCAGTGCTAGAGTGACAGGTGGTAAAGGAATTTCTGGAAACACCATATATTTT. V is TRBV20-1 and J is TRBJ1-3, with a tentative D call TRBD1 (6 bases). In germline, CDR1 is DFQATT, CDR2 SNEGSKA (reference sequence). Trimming took 1 base from V and 1 from J, leaving 20 bases between them. The CDR3 length is 18 residues.

This clonotype was seen repeatedly, ten times or more. The J gene is TRBJ2-3, the V gene TRBV7-2; unclear D gene. There are 11 residues in the CDR3. Trimming removed 6 bases from V and 5 bases from J, with 6 bases in between. Germline V gene lookup returns CDR1 SGHTA and CDR2 FQGNSA. CDR3 region: CASSLRDTQYF. The CDR3 region has the DNA TGTGCCAGCAGTTTGCGAGATACGCAGTATTTT.

About this clonotype: This sequence may be a read error, since a much larger clone differs from it by one base. Here the CDR3 omits its conserved ending phenylalanine or tryptophan, so a read error is the likely source. The V call is TRBV7-8, the J call TRBJ2-1; no clear D. There are 13 residues in the CDR3. Trimming removed 2 bases at V and 10 bases at J, with 12 bases between. Germline values: CDR1 SGHVS, CDR2 FQNEAQ. As DNA, the CDR3 is TGTGCCAGCAGCTTACGACCCGAGAAAGAGCAGTTCGTC. Translated: CASSLRPEKEQFV.

The chain recombines TRBV4-3 with TRBJ1-5; D may be TRBD1 (5 bases). CDR3 length: 15 residues. Germline V CDR1 and CDR2: LGHNA, YSLEER. V was clipped by 0 bases and J by 5 bases, with 11 bases between them. CDR3 in amino acids: CASSQDRARDQPQHF. The CDR3 coding sequence is TGCGCCAGCAGCCAAGACAGGGCTCGGGATCAGCCCCAGCATTTT.

In this sample, this clonotype turned up many times. The chain links TRBV7-8 to TRBJ2-7; D gene ambiguous. The CDR3 runs to 15 residues. Per the germline V gene, CDR1 is SGHVS and CDR2 is FQNEAQ. Trimming removed 1 base from V and 3 bases from J, with 13 bases in between. The CDR3 DNA sequence: TGTGCCAGCAGCTTAGTATATAACAGCGACTACGAGCAGTACTTC. It yields the protein CASSLVYNSDYEQYF. Filled out from reference TRBV7-8 and TRBJ2-7, the complete variable domain reads GAGVSQSPRYKVAKRGQDVALRCDPISGHVSLFWYQQALGQGPEFLTYFQNEAQLDKSGLPSDRFFAERPEGSVSTLKIQRTQQEDSAVYLCASSLVYNSDYEQYFGPGTRLTVT.

This clonotype occurred many times. The chain links TRBV20-1 to TRBJ2-7; 7 bases match TRBD2. V was clipped by 6 bases and J by 1 base; unmatched bases: 9. This CDR3 is 14 amino acids long. CDR1 is DFQATT, CDR2 SNEGSKA, per germline (reference sequence). Here the CDR3 reads CSAGPPSGSYEQYF. The DNA of the CDR3 is TGCAGTGCCGGGCCTCCTAGCGGTTCCTACGAGCAGTACTTC.